These 32 T cell receptor beta chains originate from one sample sequenced in a study of Ad26.COV2.S vaccination and SARS-CoV-2 variants. Specified treatment: 19 received Ad26.COV2.S at low or high dose, single or two shots; about 5 received placebo; per-sample allocation not given. All samples were drawn on day 63, counting from the first vaccine or placebo injection. TCRdb keeps only in-frame clones here, not all; method: immunoSEQ multiplex PCR. The sample has fewer than 400,000 clones, 70% to 90% seen once. Here the sequenced sample was peripheral blood, taken in a trial of Ad26.COV2.S vaccine versus placebo. The receptors shown here come from a person aged 18-60 years who received the Ad26.COV2.S COVID-19 vaccine or a placebo.

The chain recombines TRBV19 with TRBJ1-1; D not certain. V dropped 0 bases and J dropped 3 bases, with 17 bases sitting between them. This CDR3 has 17 amino acids. The germline CDR1 and CDR2 sequences are LNHDA and SQIVND (reference sequence). CDR3 sequence reads: CASSIDPQAPGDTEAFF. The CDR3 DNA sequence: TGTGCCAGTAGTATAGATCCCCAGGCCCCCGGGGACACTGAAGCTTTCTTT.

The chain carries TRBV12-3 or TRBV12-4 and TRBJ1-2; TRBD1 aligns across 8 bases. This CDR3 is built from 13 residues. V trimming: 7 bases; J trimming: 6 bases; junction bases outside the gene matches: 7. This CDR3 is CASNRGQGHGYTF. DNA of the CDR3: TGTGCCAGCAATCGAGGACAGGGCCATGGCTACACCTTC.

The CDR3 reads CASSQILDQETQYF. DNA for the CDR3: TGTGCCAGCAGCCAAATACTAGACCAAGAGACCCAGTACTTC. The V gene is TRBV3-1 (or the pseudogene TRBV3-2), the J gene TRBJ2-5; the D gene is possibly TRBD2 (5 bases). Germline V gene sequence: CDR1 LGHDT, CDR2 YNNKEL (reference sequence). The CDR3 extends over 14 amino acids. Trimming shortened V by 2 bases and J by 0 bases, and 7 bases separated the two germline ends.

V usage is TRBV5-1 and J usage is TRBJ2-5, with TRBD2 matching 7 bases. There are 18 residues in the CDR3. Germline loops: CDR1 SGHRS, CDR2 YFSETQ. With V trimmed by 4 bases and J by 2 bases, 17 bases remained unmatched. CDR3 region: CASSRRLAAQPMQETQYF. The CDR3, as DNA: TGCGCCAGCAGCCGGCGGCTAGCGGCCCAACCTATGCAAGAGACCCAGTACTTC.

This rearrangement joins TRBV20-1 to TRBJ2-4; D gene ambiguous. The CDR3 spans 12 residues. The germline CDR1 and CDR2 sequences are DFQATT and SNEGSKA (reference sequence). V lost 3 bases and J 7 bases, leaving 10 bases between the germline ends. DNA of the CDR3: TGCAGTGCTAGTGAAGGTAGTAACATTCAGTACTTC. Protein: CSASEGSNIQYF.

The V and J genes are TRBV12-5 and TRBJ1-1, with 8 bases matching TRBD1. Germline V gene sequence: CDR1 LGHNT, CDR2 FRNRAP. The V and J ends lost 2 bases and 4 bases, in that order; junction bases with no gene match: 18. The CDR3 loop spans 19 amino acids. The CDR3 protein is CASGLTRQGFGARGTEAFF. In DNA, the CDR3 is TGTGCTAGTGGTTTGACGCGACAGGGGTTCGGGGCAAGAGGCACTGAAGCTTTCTTT.

In this sample, this clone turned up a few times. This chain connects TRBV11-3 to TRBJ1-1, with D possibly TRBD1 on 6 matching bases. CDR3 length: 14 amino acids. The V end was cut by 5 bases, the J end by 4 bases, with 14 bases between. The germline V gene encodes CDR1 SGHNT and CDR2 YENEEA. Here the CDR3 reads CASSPRGWGTEAFF. CDR3 DNA sequence: TGTGCCAGCAGCCCCAGGGGATGGGGCACTGAAGCTTTCTTT.

This chain links TRBV24-1 with TRBJ2-5; 7 bases agree with TRBD2. CDR1 and CDR2 from the germline V gene are KGHDR and SFDVKD. Unmatched junction bases numbered 10, after V lost 2 bases and J lost 5 bases. The CDR3 sequence is 16 residues long. The CDR3 nucleotides are TGTGCCACCAGTGATTATAATAGCGGGCACAGGGAGACCCAGTACTTC. Its protein is CATSDYNSGHRETQYF.

The rearrangement links TRBV18 to TRBJ2-1; D gene ambiguous. Trimming left V 1 base short and J 7 bases short, with 11 bases between. From germline, CDR1 is KGHSH and CDR2 LQKENI. The CDR3 extends over 14 amino acids. The CDR3 spells CASSPRVEVNEQFF. In DNA, the CDR3 is TGTGCCAGCTCACCACGGGTCGAGGTGAATGAGCAGTTCTTC. Filled out from reference TRBV18 and TRBJ2-1, the complete variable domain reads NAGVMQNPRHLVRRRGQEARLRCSPMKGHSHVYWYRQLPEEGLKFMVYLQKENIIDESGMPKERFSAEFPKEGPSILRIQQVVRGDSAAYFCASSPRVEVNEQFFGPGTRLTVL.

This sequence joins TRBV5-1 and TRBJ2-7; D remains unclear. Germline lookup yields CDR1 SGHRS and CDR2 YFSETQ. This CDR3 contains 14 residues. The V and J ends lost 0 bases and 6 bases respectively, with 13 bases between them. CDR3 sequence: CASSLVERLGEQYF. For the CDR3, the DNA is TGCGCCAGCAGCTTGGTGGAGCGTTTAGGCGAGCAGTACTTC.

The chain employs TRBV7-6 and TRBJ2-7, with 8 bases fitting TRBD1. Germline trimming cut 5 bases from V and 0 bases from J; bases unmatched to any gene: 6. The CDR3 covers 15 residues. Per the germline V gene, CDR1 is SGHVS and CDR2 is FNYEAQ. For the CDR3, the DNA is TGTGCCAGCAGCCCTGGACAGGGCTACTCCTACGAGCAGTACTTC. Encoded protein: CASSPGQGYSYEQYF.

The CDR3 nucleotides read TGTGCCAGCAGCTCCGAACGGCCGGGAAAACTGTTTTTT. Residues: CASSSERPGKLFF. The rearrangement links TRBV7-2 to TRBJ1-4; D gene uncertain. The CDR3 length is 13 residues. Trimming shortened V by 4 bases and J by 10 bases, and 13 bases separated the two germline ends. CDR1 and CDR2 (germline): SGHTA, FQGNSA.

This sequence joins TRBV27 and TRBJ1-5; D might be TRBD1 (6 bases). V was cut by 4 bases and J by 6 bases, with 10 bases left in between. Germline loops: CDR1 MNHEY, CDR2 SMNVEV (reference sequence). The CDR3 sequence is 13 residues long. As DNA, the CDR3 is TGTGCCAGCAGTTCCAGGGGTGGTCAGCCCCAGCATTTT. Protein product: CASSSRGGQPQHF.

The gene calls are TRBV27 and TRBJ2-7, with a tentative D call TRBD2 (6 bases). Trimming shortened V by 3 bases and J by 2 bases, and 14 bases separated the two germline ends. Germline CDR1 MNHEY, CDR2 SMNVEV (reference sequence). This CDR3 spans 15 amino acids. CDR3 protein: CASSLGTSPTYEQYF. CDR3 bases: TGTGCCAGCAGTTTGGGGACTTCACCGACCTACGAGCAGTACTTC.

V is TRBV4-1 and J is TRBJ2-2, with unresolved D. Germline CDR1 and CDR2: MGHRA and YSYEKL. This CDR3 is 16 amino acids long. With 1 base removed from V and 0 bases from J, the gap between germline ends came to 9 bases. Here the CDR3 DNA reads TGCGCCAGCAGCCAAGGGCCAGCATCGAACACCGGGGAGCTGTTTTTT. Encoded protein: CASSQGPASNTGELFF.

CDR3 region: CASSPSQVSYGYTF. The CDR3 DNA sequence: TGTGCCAGCTCACCAAGTCAGGTTTCCTATGGCTACACCTTC. The genes are TRBV18 and TRBJ1-2, with D hard to call. The CDR3 spans 14 residues. Trimming cost V 2 bases and J 4 bases, with 11 bases left between them. CDR1 and CDR2 from the germline V gene are KGHSH and LQKENI.

This chain uses TRBV5-4 with TRBJ1-2; 9 bases are shared with TRBD1. This CDR3 region has 16 residues. CDR1 is SGHNT and CDR2 is YYREEE in the germline V gene (reference sequence). V gave up 7 bases and J gave up 0 bases; unmatched junction bases: 10. This chain's CDR3 is CASSPGGQGSNYGYTF. The CDR3 nucleotides are TGTGCCAGCTCCCCCGGGGGACAGGGTTCTAACTATGGCTACACCTTC.

The chain combines TRBV19 with TRBJ1-5; maybe TRBD1 (6 bases). CDR1 is LNHDA, CDR2 SQIVND, per germline (reference sequence). This CDR3 spans 12 amino acids. V was pared by 11 bases and J by 7 bases, with 15 bases between. DNA of the CDR3: TGTGCCGCCTCGGGGGCGGAGCAGCCCCAGCATTTT. This gives the protein CAASGAEQPQHF.

V and J are TRBV30 and TRBJ1-2, with D unresolved. The CDR3 extends over 15 amino acids. Germline-derived CDR1 and CDR2 are GTSNPN and SVGIG (reference sequence). V gave up 0 bases and J gave up 0 bases, with 11 bases separating them. CDR3 loop: CAWSVLRAANYGYTF. As DNA, the CDR3 is TGTGCCTGGAGTGTACTCAGAGCTGCTAACTATGGCTACACCTTC.

In its sample, this clone was seen a few times. The chain combines TRBV28 with TRBJ1-5; tentative D call: TRBD1 (6 bases). CDR1 MDHEN and CDR2 SYDVKM come from the germline V gene. The CDR3 is 14 amino acids. Trimming took off 2 bases at V and 7 bases at J, with 12 bases between the two ends. The CDR3 region is CASSLTAQGQPQHF. CDR3 bases: TGTGCCAGCAGTTTAACAGCCCAGGGGCAGCCCCAGCATTTT.

CDR3 residues: CASCLLREDKSTDTQYF. In nucleotides, the CDR3 is TGTGCCAGCTGCCTGCTGAGGGAAGACAAAAGCACAGATACGCAGTATTTT. The J gene is TRBJ2-3, the V gene TRBV27; weak D call: TRBD2 (5 bases). CDR1 MNHEY and CDR2 SMNVEV come from the germline V gene (reference sequence). This CDR3 is built from 17 residues. Trimming took 8 bases from V and 0 from J, leaving 21 bases between them.

The CDR3 sequence is CASSPGGAAYNEQFF. DNA for the CDR3: TGTGCCAGCAGCCCCGGGGGGGCGGCCTACAATGAGCAGTTCTTC. V is TRBV7-8 and J is TRBJ2-1; 8 bases match TRBD2. This CDR3 is 15 amino acids long. Germline CDR1 reads SGHVS; CDR2 reads FQNEAQ. V trimming: 5 bases; J trimming: 2 bases; junction bases outside the gene matches: 5.

The chain recombines TRBV7-6 with TRBJ1-1; 8 bases match TRBD1. CDR3 length equals 14 residues. CDR1 and CDR2 from the germline V gene are SGHVS and FNYEAQ. V trimming: 6 bases; J trimming: 3 bases; junction bases outside the gene matches: 6. The CDR3 sequence is CASSPQGGYTEAFF. The CDR3 DNA sequence: TGTGCCAGCAGTCCACAGGGGGGCTACACTGAAGCTTTCTTT.

The sample holds one count of this clone. V and J are TRBV12-5 and TRBJ1-2; 8 bases are shared with TRBD1. From germline, CDR1 is LGHNT and CDR2 FRNRAP. Trimming at V came to 1 base and at J to 6 bases, leaving 4 bases not matched to a gene. The CDR3 covers 14 residues. The CDR3 bases are TGTGCTAGTGGTTTGGGAGCAGGGGGCAATGGCTACACCTTC. Translated, it gives CASGLGAGGNGYTF.

The chain combines TRBV30 with TRBJ2-7; TRBD1 matches 8 bases. Germline V gene sequence: CDR1 GTSNPN, CDR2 SVGIG (reference sequence). The CDR3 covers 12 residues. With V trimmed by 5 bases and J by 5 bases, 5 bases remained unmatched. The CDR3 region is CAWGQGSDEQYF. CDR3 in DNA: TGTGCCTGGGGACAGGGTAGCGACGAGCAGTACTTC.

This chain links TRBV7-2 with TRBJ1-2, with TRBD1 matching over 10 bases. CDR3 length equals 15 residues. From germline, CDR1 is SGHTA and CDR2 FQGNSA. Germline trimming cut 4 bases from V and 2 bases from J; bases unmatched to any gene: 4. Here the CDR3 DNA reads TGTGCCAGCAGCTCCTTGACAGGGGGCAACTATGGCTACACCTTC. Its translation: CASSSLTGGNYGYTF.

The CDR3 reads CASSPERGADYTF. CDR3 nucleotide sequence: TGTGCCAGCTCACCCGAGCGGGGCGCGGACTACACCTTC. This chain links TRBV18 with TRBJ1-2; D is possibly TRBD1 (5 bases). Germline CDR1 is KGHSH and CDR2 is LQKENI. Trimming stripped 3 bases from V and 10 bases from J, with 15 bases between. CDR3 length equals 13 residues.

The chain joins TRBV19 to TRBJ2-6; D uncertain. With 2 bases removed from V and 0 bases from J, the gap between germline ends came to 8 bases. The germline CDR1 and CDR2 sequences are LNHDA and SQIVND (reference sequence). The CDR3 extends over 16 amino acids. The CDR3 spells CASSINGDSGANVLTF. The DNA for the CDR3 is TGTGCCAGTAGTATAAACGGAGACTCTGGGGCCAACGTCCTGACTTTC.

The chain couples TRBV2 to TRBJ2-7, with D possibly TRBD2 on 6 matching bases. Germline CDR1 SNHLY, CDR2 FYNNEI. V lost 4 bases and J lost 2, with 9 bases in between. CDR3 length: 13 residues. Here the CDR3 DNA reads TGTGCCAGCAGTGCGGGACTTACCTACGAGCAGTACTTC. Protein product: CASSAGLTYEQYF.

V gene TRBV5-4 combines with J gene TRBJ2-3; tentatively, D is TRBD1 or TRBD2 (6 bases each). V gave up 1 base and J gave up 1 base, with 10 bases separating them. The CDR3 extends over 15 amino acids. The V gene's germline CDR1 is SGHNT and CDR2 YYREEE (reference sequence). CDR3 bases: TGTGCCAGCAGCTTGAGGGGGGCGCGCACAGATACGCAGTATTTT. Its translation is CASSLRGARTDTQYF.

The rearrangement uses TRBV11-2 and TRBJ1-1; D is possibly TRBD1 (6 bases). V was shortened by 4 bases and J by 0 bases, with 9 bases between the two germline ends. CDR3 size: 14 residues. Germline CDR1 SGHAT, CDR2 FQNNGV. CDR3 residues: CASSWQGMNTEAFF. As DNA, the CDR3 is TGTGCCAGCAGCTGGCAGGGGATGAACACTGAAGCTTTCTTT. The full variable domain, completed using reference TRBV11-2 and TRBJ1-1, is EAGVAQSPRYKIIEKRQSVAFWCNPISGHATLYWYQQILGQGPKLLIQFQNNGVVDDSQLPKDRFSAERLKGVDSTLKIQPAKLEDSAVYLCASSWQGMNTEAFFGQGTRLTVV.

V gene TRBV28 combines with J gene TRBJ1-1; D is ambiguous. The germline CDR1 and CDR2 sequences are MDHEN and SYDVKM. The CDR3 loop spans 13 amino acids. Trimming stripped 6 bases from V and 4 bases from J, with 12 bases between. The CDR3 DNA reads as TGTGCCAGCAGAAGGGCCGCGGGCACTGAAGCTTTCTTT. It translates to CASRRAAGTEAFF. The whole variable domain, remainder taken from reference TRBV28 and TRBJ1-1, is DVKVTQSSRYLVKRTGEKVFLECVQDMDHENMFWYRQDPGLGLRLIYFSYDVKMKEKGDIPEGYSVSREKKERFSLILESASTNQTSMYLCASRRAAGTEAFFGQGTRLTVV.